A single sample gave rise to the 24 T cell receptor beta chains below, sequenced in a study of OX40 agonist ivuxolimab in advanced cancers. TCRdb's table, derived via immunoSEQ multiplex PCR, lists solely in-frame clones and lacks some. The sample shows under 80,000 clones, 85% of them seen only once. The sequenced sample was CD4+ or CD8+ T cells sorted from blood, obtained in a trial of the OX40 agonist ivuxolimab. The source of these receptors is an adult with an advanced solid tumor such as melanoma, head and neck, liver or kidney cancer.

This clone was recorded only once. The chain is built from TRBV7-2 and TRBJ2-6; TRBD1 is a possible D gene (5 bases). Trimming cost V 1 base and J 0 bases, with 7 bases left between them. CDR1 is SGHTA, CDR2 FQGNSA, per germline. The CDR3 is made up of 16 amino acids. The CDR3 loop is CASSLEGASGANVLTF. As DNA, the CDR3 is TGTGCCAGCAGCTTAGAAGGGGCCTCTGGGGCCAACGTCCTGACTTTC.

V usage is TRBV5-6 and J usage is TRBJ2-7; TRBD1 matches at 8 bases. Germline CDR1 is SGHDT and CDR2 is YYEEEE. V shed 3 bases, J shed 0 bases, and the junction held 5 bases outside the gene matches. The length of the CDR3 is 15 residues. CDR3 loop: CASSYRDRLSYEQYF. CDR3 nucleotides: TGTGCCAGCAGCTACAGGGACAGGCTCTCCTACGAGCAGTACTTC.

The chain uses TRBV28 and TRBJ1-1; D is possibly TRBD1 (6 bases). The germline CDR1 and CDR2 sequences are MDHEN and SYDVKM. V was trimmed by 6 bases and J by 3 bases, leaving 17 bases between them. This CDR3 spans 15 amino acids. The DNA for the CDR3 is TGTGCCAGCAGCTCTAACTACGCAGGGGACACTGAAGCTTTCTTT. Translation gives CASSSNYAGDTEAFF.

The rearrangement joins TRBV7-2 to TRBJ2-7; 8 nucleotides agree with TRBD2. CDR3 size: 14 residues. The junction had 3 bases not matched to a gene; V was cut back by 5 bases and J by 0 bases. Germline loops: CDR1 SGHTA, CDR2 FQGNSA. The DNA of the CDR3 is TGTGCCAGCAGCCCGGGAGGGAGCTCCTACGAGCAGTACTTC. It is translated as CASSPGGSSYEQYF. The whole variable domain, filled in from reference TRBV7-2 and TRBJ2-7, reads GAGVSQSPSNKVTEKGKDVELRCDPISGHTALYWYRQSLGQGLEFLIYFQGNSAPDKSGLPSDRFSAERTGGSVSTLTIQRTQQEDSAVYLCASSPGGSSYEQYFGPGTRLTVT.

The rearrangement links TRBV28 to TRBJ2-7; 10 nucleotides agree with TRBD2. CDR1 is MDHEN and CDR2 is SYDVKM in the germline V gene. This CDR3 has 14 residues. After removal of 4 bases from V and 5 bases from J, the junction contained 5 bases not matched to a gene. The CDR3 here is CASSSVAGGHEQYF. The DNA of the CDR3 is TGTGCCAGCAGTTCCGTAGCGGGAGGCCACGAGCAGTACTTC.

The gene calls are TRBV11-2 and TRBJ2-1; 9 nucleotides agree with TRBD2. The germline gives CDR1 SGHAT, CDR2 FQNNGV. The V and J ends lost 0 bases and 10 bases, in that order; junction bases with no gene match: 10. The CDR3 runs 16 residues. The CDR3 DNA sequence: TGTGCCAGCAGCTTAGATGGGAGCGGGGGGCTAGGGGAGCAGTTCTTC. It specifies CASSLDGSGGLGEQFF.

The V and J genes are TRBV2 and TRBJ1-1; TRBD1 is a possible D gene (5 bases). Germline V CDR1 and CDR2: SNHLY, FYNNEI. V was trimmed by 2 bases and J by 1 base, leaving 11 bases between them. This CDR3 is built from 15 residues. The CDR3 sequence: CASSELGVGNTEAFF. CDR3 nucleotides: TGTGCCAGCAGTGAATTGGGGGTCGGGAACACTGAAGCTTTCTTT.

The gene calls are TRBV5-4 and TRBJ2-7, with D maybe TRBD2 (7 bases). From germline, CDR1 is SGHNT and CDR2 YYREEE (reference sequence). The germline V and J ends were trimmed by 3 bases and 4 bases, with 20 bases remaining between them. The CDR3 is 16 residues long. The CDR3 nucleotides read TGTGCCAGCAGCTCCCGACAGGCAAGCGGGGTATACGAGCAGTACTTC. Protein: CASSSRQASGVYEQYF.

The CDR3 DNA reads TGTGCCAGCTCTGGAGGGACTGAAGCTTTCTTT. Translated, it gives CASSGGTEAFF. The V gene is TRBV6-6, the J gene TRBJ1-1; D gene ambiguous. Per the germline V gene, CDR1 is MNHNY and CDR2 is SVGAGI (reference sequence). Trimming stripped 8 bases from V and 5 bases from J, with 9 bases between. CDR3 length equals 11 residues.

The gene calls are TRBV2 and TRBJ2-3; TRBD2 agrees at 9 bases. V was clipped by 10 bases and J by 4 bases; unmatched bases: 6. This CDR3 has 13 amino acids. Germline CDR1 SNHLY, CDR2 FYNNEI. CDR3: CATKREVADTQYF. The CDR3 region has the DNA TGTGCCACCAAGCGGGAGGTGGCAGATACGCAGTATTTT.

This clone appeared a single time. The CDR3 sequence: CASSLRQSSYNEQFF. CDR3 nucleotides: TGTGCCAGCAGTTTACGCCAGTCCTCCTACAATGAGCAGTTCTTC. This chain links TRBV28 with TRBJ2-1; unclear D gene. The CDR3 spans 15 residues. Deletions cut 2 bases from V and 0 bases from J, with 8 bases between. CDR1 and CDR2 (germline): MDHEN, SYDVKM.

The chain has TRBV30 and TRBJ2-3, with 9 bases aligning to TRBD2. The V gene's germline CDR1 is GTSNPN and CDR2 SVGIG (reference sequence). V shed 4 bases and J 4 bases; nucleotides not matched to a gene: 3. The CDR3 has 13 amino acids. In DNA form, the CDR3 reads TGTGCCTGGATGGTAGCGGGGGCAGATACGCAGTATTTT. Amino acid sequence: CAWMVAGADTQYF.

This chain joins TRBV28 and TRBJ1-2; 7 bases are shared with TRBD1. Germline V gene data show CDR1 as MDHEN and CDR2 as SYDVKM. V lost 5 bases and J lost 5; bases outside the gene matches: 11. This CDR3 region has 15 residues. CDR3 protein: CASSRDSLPGYGYTF. CDR3 DNA sequence: TGTGCCAGCAGTCGGGACAGCCTCCCGGGGTATGGCTACACCTTC.

The count of this clone is one. Its ends do not fully match the called genes, so a read error is possible. The identical CDR3 is also encoded by other nucleotide sequences in the sample. The rearrangement links TRBV30 to TRBJ1-5, with unresolved D. This CDR3 has 13 residues. Per germline, CDR1 GTSNPN and CDR2 SVGIG (reference sequence). CDR3 in DNA: TGCGCCTGGAGTGTAAAAGGTGTCCAGCCCCAGCATTTT. Protein sequence: CAWSVKGVQPQHF.

The gene calls are TRBV6-5 and TRBJ1-1; the D gene is possibly TRBD1 (5 bases). CDR1 and CDR2 (germline): MNHEY, SVGAGI. V was trimmed by 6 bases and J by 4 bases, leaving 18 bases between them. The CDR3 runs to 15 residues. The CDR3 sequence: CASRASGRVVTEAFF. For the CDR3, the DNA is TGTGCCAGCAGGGCCTCAGGCAGGGTGGTCACTGAAGCTTTCTTT.

This clone was detected once. This chain links TRBV18 with TRBJ2-1, with 9 bases lining up with TRBD2. The CDR3 covers 16 residues. V shed 0 bases, J shed 4 bases, and the junction held 4 bases outside the gene matches. Germline loops: CDR1 KGHSH, CDR2 LQKENI. CDR3: CASSPPAGGPYNEQFF. The CDR3 DNA is TGTGCCAGCTCACCACCGGCGGGAGGGCCGTACAATGAGCAGTTCTTC.

The chain has TRBV7-2 and TRBJ2-7, with 12 positions matching TRBD2. The germline gives CDR1 SGHTA, CDR2 FQGNSA. V lost 5 bases to trimming and J lost 7 bases; unmatched junction nucleotides: 6. The CDR3 covers 14 residues. CDR3 sequence (DNA): TGTGCCAGCAGCCCTAGCGGGGGGGCTGGAGAGCAGTACTTC. This gives the protein CASSPSGGAGEQYF.

Only one count was recorded for this clone. The chain carries TRBV30 and TRBJ2-2; 11 bases agree with TRBD2. V was pared by 6 bases and J by 1 base, with 4 bases of the junction left unmatched. CDR3 length: 15 amino acids. Germline CDR1 is GTSNPN and CDR2 is SVGIG (reference sequence). The CDR3 loop is CACVTSGKNTGELFF. DNA of the CDR3: TGTGCCTGCGTGACTAGCGGGAAGAACACCGGGGAGCTGTTTTTT.

V usage is TRBV21-1 and J usage is TRBJ2-2; whether TRBD2, the table's D call, matches the DNA was not checked. TRBV21-1 has pseudogene status. The CDR3 spans 12 residues. DNA for the CDR3: TGTGCCAGCAGCAAGAGGGCCGGGGAGCTGTTTTTT. Translated, it gives CASSKRAGELFF.

This clone occurred a few times. The J gene is TRBJ1-1, the V gene TRBV6-5; D ambiguous. The CDR3 consists of 11 residues. The V gene's germline CDR1 is MNHEY and CDR2 SVGAGI. The V end was cut by 4 bases, the J end by 8 bases, with 8 bases between. CDR3 protein: CASSSAREAFF. The CDR3, as DNA: TGTGCCAGCAGTTCAGCCAGGGAAGCTTTCTTT.

The rearrangement links TRBV28 to TRBJ1-5; 12 bases fit TRBD1. This CDR3 comprises 17 residues. After removal of 4 bases from V and 6 bases from J, the junction contained 10 bases not matched to a gene. The germline V gene has CDR1 MDHEN and CDR2 SYDVKM. The DNA of the CDR3 is TGTGCCAGCAGTTCTGGTTTTGGGACAGGGGGCACTCAGCCCCAGCATTTT. Its protein is CASSSGFGTGGTQPQHF.

This chain joins TRBV18 and TRBJ2-7; D not resolved. Per germline, CDR1 KGHSH and CDR2 LQKENI. Trimming took off 2 bases at V and 4 bases at J, with 3 bases between the two ends. The CDR3 length is 11 residues. CDR3 nucleotide sequence: TGTGCCAGCTCACCAGAGTACGAGCAGTACTTC. Translated: CASSPEYEQYF. Based on the CDR3 plus reference TRBV18 and TRBJ2-7, the full variable domain is NAGVMQNPRHLVRRRGQEARLRCSPMKGHSHVYWYRQLPEEGLKFMVYLQKENIIDESGMPKERFSAEFPKEGPSILRIQQVVRGDSAAYFCASSPEYEQYFGPGTRLTVT.

V gene TRBV18 combines with J gene TRBJ2-1; D is unresolved. Germline-derived CDR1 and CDR2 are KGHSH and LQKENI. The CDR3 is made up of 12 amino acids. Trimming took off 2 bases at V and 6 bases at J, with 5 bases between the two ends. The CDR3 protein is CASSPGSNEQFF. The CDR3 DNA follows: TGTGCCAGCTCACCAGGGTCCAATGAGCAGTTCTTC.

As for this clone: Since the CDR3 does not end with the conserved phenylalanine or tryptophan, this likely comes from a read error. The limits of the CDR3 on the DNA are not certain, so only TCRdb's listed CDR3 is given. The V call is TRBV5-4, the J call TRBJ1-1; the table assigns TRBD1, which was not confirmed against the DNA. The CDR3 spans 10 amino acids, including both terminal residues. Germline V gives CDR1 SGHNT, CDR2 YYREEE (reference sequence). CDR3 residues: CASSLQGVRC.